Listed below are T cell receptor beta chains from one sample, sequenced in a study of T cell responses to AZD1222 COVID-19 vaccine. The repertoire was sequenced with immunoSEQ multiplex PCR; TCRdb's copy has only in-frame clones and lacks some. This table holds some 170,000 clones, around 89% found once. Sequenced here: peripheral blood, sampled 28 days after the second dose of the MenACWY control vaccine. The receptors were gathered from an adult who received the MenACWY meningococcal vaccine as a control. Both conserved end residues are part of each CDR3. Fields, in order: J gene, D gene, CDR3 length, V gene, clone size, CDR3 DNA, CDR3 protein. D genes are given only for firm matches. Clone size, where shown, is once, few, many, or a class for clones that have expanded.

>TRBJ2-7|TRBD1|14|TRBV6-2/TRBV6-3|once
TGTGCCAGCAGTCCGACACAGGGGATGGGGGAGCAGTACTTC
CASSPTQGMGEQYF
>TRBJ2-5|.|13|TRBV12-3/TRBV12-4|.
TGTGCCAGCAGCCCCGGCGGGGAAGAGACCCAGTACTTC
CASSPGGEETQYF
>TRBJ1-5|.|11|TRBV20-1|few
TGCAGTGCTAGAGATTCTCAGCCCCAGCATTTT
CSARDSQPQHF
>TRBJ2-1|.|15|TRBV28|.
TGTGCCAGCAGTTTAAGACGGGTGCAATCCAATGAGCAGTTCTTC
CASSLRRVQSNEQFF
>TRBJ2-4|.|17|TRBV27|.
TGTGCCAGCAGTCCTCAGGGGAATCTACGGGGCAAAAACATTCAGTACTTC
CASSPQGNLRGKNIQYF
>TRBJ2-2|.|15|TRBV9|.
TGTGCCAGCAGCGTAGGCGGCGCGAACACCGGGGAGCTGTTTTTT
CASSVGGANTGELFF
>TRBJ2-2|.|14|TRBV7-8|.
TGTGCCAGCAGCTTAGCGCTCCGAACCGGGGAGCTGTTTTTT
CASSLALRTGELFF
>TRBJ1-4|.|14|TRBV30|.
TGTGCCTGGAGTGTAGAGGGGGGTAATGAAAAACTGTTTTTT
CAWSVEGGNEKLFF
>TRBJ1-5|.|15|TRBV7-2|.
TGTGCCAGCAGCTTATGGGAGGGAAGCAATCAGCCCCAGCATTTT
CASSLWEGSNQPQHF
>TRBJ2-3|.|16|TRBV5-4|.
TGTGCCAGCAGCACCGGACGAAATCGAGGCACAGATACGCAGTATTTT
CASSTGRNRGTDTQYF